These 27 T cell receptor beta chains came from one sample sequenced in a study of control samples from healthy donors and cancer patients. This table comes from immunoSEQ multiplex PCR, and its TCRdb copy is limited to in-frame clones, with some not included. The table includes 160,000 or so clones, about 94% detected once. Sequencing was performed on blood. Receptors originate from a woman in her twenties or thirties in good health.

The chain has TRBV19 and TRBJ1-6, with 7 bases that match TRBD1. Trimming removed 4 bases from V and 8 bases from J; junction bases left unmatched: 5. The CDR3 is made up of 14 amino acids. Per the germline V gene, CDR1 is LNHDA and CDR2 is SQIVND (reference sequence). CDR3 sequence: CASSTGQQYSPLHF. The CDR3 nucleotides read TGTGCCAGTAGTACGGGACAGCAGTATTCACCCCTCCACTTT.

This clone was seen just once. V and J are TRBV6-5 and TRBJ2-2; D is unclear. The germline V gene encodes CDR1 MNHEY and CDR2 SVGAGI. CDR3 size: 12 residues. Trimming removed 7 bases from V and 7 bases from J, with 10 bases in between. The DNA of the CDR3 is TGTGCCAGCACCTTTTACGGCGGGGAGCTGTTTTTT. This sequence encodes CASTFYGGELFF.

The rearrangement joins TRBV3-1 (or the pseudogene TRBV3-2) to TRBJ2-2, with D perhaps matching TRBD1 (6 bases). The germline V gene has CDR1 LGHDT and CDR2 YNNKEL (reference sequence). The CDR3 sequence is 16 residues long. Trimming took off 2 bases at V and 6 bases at J, with 16 bases between the two ends. DNA for the CDR3: TGTGCCAGCAGCCAATTCTATTACAGGGTCCCCGGGGAGCTGTTTTTT. It codes for CASSQFYYRVPGELFF.

This clone was observed a few times. The chain links TRBV7-3 to TRBJ2-3, with D possibly matching TRBD1 (6 bases). This CDR3 comprises 14 residues. Trimming took off 8 bases at V and 2 bases at J, with 14 bases between the two ends. Germline V gives CDR1 SGHTA, CDR2 FQGTGA. The CDR3 spells CASATGINTDTQYF. Here the CDR3 DNA reads TGTGCCAGCGCCACAGGGATAAACACAGATACGCAGTATTTT. The full variable domain, completed using reference TRBV7-3 and TRBJ2-3, is GAGVSQTPSNKVTEKGKYVELRCDPISGHTALYWYRQSLGQGPEFLIYFQGTGAADDSGLPNDRFFAVRPEGSVSTLKIQRTERGDSAVYLCASATGINTDTQYFGPGTRLTVL.

The chain employs TRBV27 and TRBJ1-1; no firm D call. V was trimmed by 3 bases and J by 1 base, leaving 6 bases between them. Germline V gene data show CDR1 as MNHEY and CDR2 as SMNVEV (reference sequence). CDR3 length equals 13 residues. The CDR3, as DNA: TGTGCCAGCAGTTTGCAGCGGAACACTGAAGCTTTCTTT. This codes for CASSLQRNTEAFF.

The rearrangement joins TRBV10-3 to TRBJ2-7; D perhaps matches TRBD2 (6 bases). CDR3 length equals 16 residues. Trimming removed 2 bases at V and 0 bases at J, with 14 bases between. The germline V gene encodes CDR1 ENHRY and CDR2 SYGVKD. The CDR3 sequence: CAISERSGSSSYEQYF. CDR3 in DNA: TGTGCCATCAGTGAGAGAAGCGGGTCGAGCTCCTACGAGCAGTACTTC.

The chain combines TRBV6-1 with TRBJ1-1, with no clear D. The CDR3 totals 13 residues. Germline V CDR1 and CDR2: MNHNS, SASEGT. Trimming took off 3 bases at V and 1 base at J, with 6 bases between the two ends. Here the CDR3 reads CASSDQRNTEAFF. In DNA form, the CDR3 reads TGTGCCAGCAGTGATCAGAGGAACACTGAAGCTTTCTTT.

V and J are TRBV7-9 and TRBJ1-1, with 8 bases fitting TRBD1. The germline CDR1 and CDR2 sequences are SEHNR and FQNEAQ (reference sequence). This CDR3 is 14 amino acids long. Trimming cost V 5 bases and J 6 bases; bases outside gene matches: 8. The CDR3 bases are TGTGCCAGCAGCGACGGGACAGGTAGAGCTGAAGCTTTCTTT. It encodes CASSDGTGRAEAFF.

Notes on this clone: One end of the junction does not line up with germline, which may come from a read error. V gene TRBV7-9 combines with J gene TRBJ1-5; D uncertain. The CDR3 loop spans 16 amino acids. Germline CDR1 is SEHNR and CDR2 is FQNEAQ (reference sequence). CDR3: CASSLGGPFSNQPQHF. In nucleotides, the CDR3 is TGTGCCAGCAGTTTAGGAGGACCCTTTAGCAATCAGCCCCAGCATTTT.

The V gene is TRBV9, the J gene TRBJ2-7; 11 bases fit TRBD2. Germline values: CDR1 SGDLS, CDR2 YYNGEE. Germline trimming cut 2 bases from V and 3 bases from J; bases unmatched to any gene: 4. The CDR3 is 15 residues long. Written as DNA, the CDR3 is TGTGCCAGCAGCGTCTCCGGGACTAGCGGCTACGAGCAGTACTTC. Its protein product is CASSVSGTSGYEQYF.

The rearrangement links TRBV5-1 to TRBJ1-4; 7 bases are shared with TRBD1. Losses at the gene ends were 0 bases for V and 7 bases for J; bases not matched to a gene: 3. Germline V gives CDR1 SGHRS, CDR2 YFSETQ. CDR3 length equals 14 residues. The CDR3 nucleotides read TGCGCCAGCAGCTTGGGACAGGGAGGTGAAAAACTGTTTTTT. Translating gives CASSLGQGGEKLFF.

This rearrangement joins TRBV19 to TRBJ2-6; 7 positions match TRBD2. J lost 2 bases, V lost 3 bases, and 1 base had no gene match. Germline CDR1 LNHDA, CDR2 SQIVND (reference sequence). This CDR3 has 15 residues. For the CDR3, the DNA is TGTGCCAGTAGTATGGGGGGGGCTGGGGCCAACGTCCTGACTTTC. Translating it yields CASSMGGAGANVLTF.

The rearrangement uses TRBV9 and TRBJ2-3; no clear D. CDR1 is SGDLS and CDR2 is YYNGEE in the germline V gene. Trimming left V 0 bases short and J 2 bases short, with 4 bases between. The CDR3 runs 13 residues. CDR3 protein: CASSVGFTDTQYF. CDR3 nucleotides: TGTGCCAGCAGCGTAGGGTTCACAGATACGCAGTATTTT.

The table lists this clone with a count of one. This sequence joins TRBV2 and TRBJ2-3, with 9 bases matching TRBD2. V was clipped by 8 bases and J by 0 bases; unmatched bases: 12. This CDR3 is built from 17 residues. CDR1 and CDR2 (germline): SNHLY, FYNNEI. In DNA, the CDR3 is TGTGCCAGCGGGGGGAAAATAGCGGGAGCTAGCACAGATACGCAGTATTTT. Translated, it gives CASGGKIAGASTDTQYF.

The CDR3: CASSPPGQALNYGYTF. CDR3 in DNA: TGTGCCAGCTCACCACCGGGACAGGCACTTAACTATGGCTACACCTTC. The V gene is TRBV18, the J gene TRBJ1-2; 8 bases fit TRBD1. With 0 bases clipped from V and 1 base from J, the junction kept 4 bases outside the gene matches. Germline CDR1 and CDR2: KGHSH and LQKENI. The CDR3 is 16 amino acids. Supplemented by reference TRBV18 and TRBJ1-2, the full variable domain reads NAGVMQNPRHLVRRRGQEARLRCSPMKGHSHVYWYRQLPEEGLKFMVYLQKENIIDESGMPKERFSAEFPKEGPSILRIQQVVRGDSAAYFCASSPPGQALNYGYTFGSGTRLTVV.

The chain employs TRBV6-5 and TRBJ2-2; 7 positions match TRBD2. The CDR3 spans 14 residues. After removal of 8 bases from V and 1 base from J, the junction contained 4 bases not matched to a gene. Germline loops: CDR1 MNHEY, CDR2 SVGAGI. CDR3 amino acids: CASLGGGNTGELFF. For the CDR3, the DNA is TGTGCCAGCCTAGGCGGGGGGAACACCGGGGAGCTGTTTTTT.

CDR3 amino acids: CASSRGWSTQYF. Written as DNA, the CDR3 is TGTGCCAGCAGTCGAGGGTGGAGTACGCAGTATTTT. This rearrangement joins TRBV28 to TRBJ2-3, with a possible D match to TRBD2 (5 bases). This CDR3 contains 12 residues. Germline-derived CDR1 and CDR2 are MDHEN and SYDVKM. Trimming removed 5 bases from V and 8 bases from J, with 11 bases in between.

The CDR3 here is CASSRTSGRVETQYF. In nucleotides, the CDR3 is TGTGCCAGCAGCCGGACTAGCGGGAGAGTGGAGACCCAGTACTTC. This chain uses TRBV3-1 (or the pseudogene TRBV3-2) with TRBJ2-5, with TRBD2 matching over 13 bases. V was clipped by 4 bases and J by 5 bases; unmatched bases: 4. The CDR3 contains 15 residues. CDR1 is LGHDT and CDR2 is YNNKEL in the germline V gene (reference sequence).

The genes are TRBV9 and TRBJ2-1; 11 bases are shared with TRBD2. Germline CDR1 reads SGDLS; CDR2 reads YYNGEE. V lost 3 bases to trimming and J lost 6 bases; unmatched junction nucleotides: 5. The CDR3 loop spans 15 amino acids. CDR3 sequence reads: CASSATSGVFNEQFF. The CDR3 DNA reads as TGTGCCAGCAGCGCGACTAGCGGGGTCTTCAATGAGCAGTTCTTC.

The V gene is TRBV2, the J gene TRBJ2-1; 9 bases align to TRBD1. Unmatched junction bases numbered 15, after V lost 10 bases and J lost 5 bases. The CDR3 is 16 residues long. Germline V lookup: CDR1 SNHLY, CDR2 FYNNEI. Written as DNA, the CDR3 is TGTGCCATCATGACCAGGACAGGGGCTATGGACAATGAGCAGTTCTTC. Its translation: CAIMTRTGAMDNEQFF.

In nucleotides, the CDR3 is TGTGCCAGCAGTTTGGGAGGGGTTAATGAGCAGTTCTTC. Protein product: CASSLGGVNEQFF. V is TRBV27 and J is TRBJ2-1; 7 bases match TRBD2. The ends lost 3 bases at V and 7 bases at J; junction bases unmatched: 3. The V gene's germline CDR1 is MNHEY and CDR2 SMNVEV (reference sequence). The CDR3 spans 13 residues.

The chain recombines TRBV3-1 (or the pseudogene TRBV3-2) with TRBJ2-7; 7 bases are a match to TRBD2. The CDR3 consists of 12 residues. Losses at the gene ends were 4 bases for V and 5 bases for J; bases not matched to a gene: 2. Germline values: CDR1 LGHDT, CDR2 YNNKEL (reference sequence). CDR3 residues: CASSLTSDEQYF. The DNA for the CDR3 is TGTGCCAGCAGCCTCACTAGCGACGAGCAGTACTTC.

The rearrangement uses TRBV15 and TRBJ2-7, with 9 bases matching TRBD2. Germline CDR1 reads LNHNV; CDR2 reads YYDKDF (reference sequence). The CDR3 is made up of 13 amino acids. Germline trimming cut 5 bases from V and 6 bases from J; bases unmatched to any gene: 5. CDR3 in amino acids: CATSAGGISEQYF. The CDR3 DNA reads as TGTGCCACCAGCGCGGGAGGGATCTCCGAGCAGTACTTC.

The chain is built from TRBV20-1 and TRBJ1-5; D is undetermined. The germline V gene encodes CDR1 DFQATT and CDR2 SNEGSKA (reference sequence). V was pared by 6 bases and J by 4 bases, with 13 bases between. CDR3 length: 13 amino acids. This CDR3 reads CSASRFGNQPQHF. The CDR3 DNA is TGCAGTGCGAGTCGGTTTGGAAATCAGCCCCAGCATTTT.

The chain joins TRBV24-1 to TRBJ2-1; the match to TRBD1 covers 10 bases. With 1 base clipped from V and 3 bases from J, the junction kept 2 bases outside the gene matches. There are 16 residues in the CDR3. Per germline, CDR1 KGHDR and CDR2 SFDVKD. The CDR3 protein is CATSDFRDRGYNEQFF. In DNA, the CDR3 is TGTGCCACCAGTGATTTCCGGGACAGGGGCTACAATGAGCAGTTCTTC.

The DNA of the CDR3 is TGTGCCAGCAGCTCCATAGGGGGGGATTCGGAGACCCAGTACTTC. Its protein product is CASSSIGGDSETQYF. The chain links TRBV7-7 to TRBJ2-5; perhaps TRBD2 as D (7 bases). Trimming shortened V by 4 bases and J by 5 bases, and 17 bases separated the two germline ends. Germline V gene sequence: CDR1 SSHAT, CDR2 FNYEAQ (reference sequence). The CDR3 covers 15 residues.

The CDR3 nucleotides are TGTGCCAGTAGTATGATCCCGGAGGGTCGCGACACTGAGCAGTTCTTC. Translation: CASSMIPEGRDTEQFF. The chain uses TRBV19 and TRBJ2-1; tentatively, D is TRBD2 (6 bases). CDR1 and CDR2 from the germline V gene are LNHDA and SQIVND (reference sequence). Trimming took 3 bases from V and 9 from J, leaving 21 bases between them. The CDR3 extends over 16 amino acids.